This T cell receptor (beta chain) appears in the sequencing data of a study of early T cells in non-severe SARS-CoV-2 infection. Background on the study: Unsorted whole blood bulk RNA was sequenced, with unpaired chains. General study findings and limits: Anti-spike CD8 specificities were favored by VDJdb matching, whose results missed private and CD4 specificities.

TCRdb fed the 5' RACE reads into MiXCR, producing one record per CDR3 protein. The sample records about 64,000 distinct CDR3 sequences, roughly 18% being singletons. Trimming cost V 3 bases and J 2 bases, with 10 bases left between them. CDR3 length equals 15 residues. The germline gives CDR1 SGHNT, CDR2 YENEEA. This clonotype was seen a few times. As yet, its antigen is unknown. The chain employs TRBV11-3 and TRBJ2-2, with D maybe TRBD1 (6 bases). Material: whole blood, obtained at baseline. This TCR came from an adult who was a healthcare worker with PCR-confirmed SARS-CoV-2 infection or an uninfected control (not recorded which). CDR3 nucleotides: TGTGCCAGCAGCTTGGACAGAGCTAACACCGGGGAGCTGTTTTTT. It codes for CASSLDRANTGELFF.